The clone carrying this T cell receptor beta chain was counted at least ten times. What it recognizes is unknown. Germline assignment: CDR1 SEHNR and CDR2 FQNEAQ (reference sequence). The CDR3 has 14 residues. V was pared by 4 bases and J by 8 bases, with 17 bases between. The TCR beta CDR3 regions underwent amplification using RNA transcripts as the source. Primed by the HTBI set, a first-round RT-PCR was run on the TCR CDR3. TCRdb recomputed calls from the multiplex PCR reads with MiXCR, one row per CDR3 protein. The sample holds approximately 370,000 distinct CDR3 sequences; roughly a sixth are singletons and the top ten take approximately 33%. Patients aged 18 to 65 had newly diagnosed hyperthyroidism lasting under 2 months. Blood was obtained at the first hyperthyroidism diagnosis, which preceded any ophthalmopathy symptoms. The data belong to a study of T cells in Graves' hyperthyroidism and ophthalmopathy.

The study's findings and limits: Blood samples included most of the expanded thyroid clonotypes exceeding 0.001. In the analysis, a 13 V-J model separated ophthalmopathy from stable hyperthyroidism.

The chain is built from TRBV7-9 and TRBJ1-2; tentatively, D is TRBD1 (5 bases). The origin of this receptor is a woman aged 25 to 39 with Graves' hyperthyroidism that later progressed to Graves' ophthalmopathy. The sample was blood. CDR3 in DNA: TGTGCCAGCAGCTCGAGAGGAGGGGCCGAGGGCTACACCTTC. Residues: CASSSRGGAEGYTF.